This TCR beta chain comes out of a study of blood T cell repertoires in COVID-19. At the level of the study: Specimens from acute and convalescent COVID-19 originated in the United States, Italy and Spain. T cells, B-cell-depleted T cells, or PBMCs supplied cDNA or gDNA.

Per the germline V gene, CDR1 is SEHNR and CDR2 is FQNEAQ (reference sequence). The V segment lost 5 bases and the J segment 6 bases; nucleotides outside the gene matches: 9. There are 14 residues in the CDR3. Original handling: Cell counts per sample came from amplifying reference gene primers. This table comes from immunoSEQ multiplex PCR, and its TCRdb copy is limited to in-frame clones, with some not included. D and trimming were read from the DNA, whereas the V and J calls and clone size are those reported in that table. Seen here are more than 65,000 clones, around 82% observed once, and the top ten hold about 5%.

The gene calls are TRBV7-9 and TRBJ2-5; 7 positions agree with TRBD1. The TCR originated in a man between 50 and 59 years old with active COVID-19. The specimen was peripheral blood. The CDR3 DNA follows: TGTGCCAGCAGCGTCGGGGACAGTCAGCAGACCCAGTACTTC. Translated, it gives CASSVGDSQQTQYF.